Listed below are T cell receptor beta chains from one sample, sequenced in a study of T cells after yellow fever vaccination. Each CDR3 protein is one row after TCRdb ran MiXCR on the 5' RACE reads. Of a few hundred thousand distinct CDR3 sequences in the sample, 4.1% were seen once. Sequenced material: PBMCs, taken 5 days after the yellow fever booster vaccination. These receptor sequences come from a man aged 18 to 29 who received the YFV17D yellow fever vaccine. The CDR3 runs from the conserved cysteine through the conserved F or W. The order of the fields is clone size, D gene, V gene, J gene, CDR3 protein, CDR3 DNA. The D gene is left open where the match is weak. Some rows have no size entry. The others give once, few or many, or a class for an expanded clone.

NA	NA	TRBV7-7	TRBJ2-1	CASSLGDDSYNEQFF	TGTGCCAGCAGCTTAGGGGATGATTCTTACAATGAGCAGTTCTTC
few	NA	TRBV6-5	TRBJ1-1	CASSYSIQTGSFTEAFF	TGTGCCAGCAGTTACTCGATTCAGACAGGTTCCTTCACTGAAGCTTTCTTT
NA	NA	TRBV12-3/TRBV12-4	TRBJ1-4	CASRVISREKLFF	TGTGCCAGCAGGGTAATATCGAGGGAAAAACTGTTTTTT
few	NA	TRBV21-1	TRBJ2-2	CASSKESRGDANTGELFF	TGTGCCAGCAGCAAAGAGTCCAGGGGCGATGCGAACACCGGGGAGCTGTTTTTT
few	NA	TRBV4-1	TRBJ2-7	CASSQEGGGTYEQYF	TGCGCCAGCAGCCAAGAGGGAGGGGGGACCTACGAGCAGTACTTC
NA	NA	TRBV20-1	TRBJ2-7	CSARLRGPQNSYEQYF	TGCAGTGCTAGACTCCGGGGTCCCCAAAACTCCTACGAGCAGTACTTC
NA	NA	TRBV6-5	TRBJ1-2	CASSQGIGGYTF	TGTGCCAGCAGCCAGGGGATAGGTGGCTACACCTTC
NA	NA	TRBV6-2/TRBV6-3	TRBJ1-4	CASSSQGKKLFF	TGTGCCAGCAGTTCGCAGGGAAAAAAACTGTTTTTT
few	NA	TRBV29-1	TRBJ1-1	CSVSPGWGMNTEAFF	TGCAGCGTTAGTCCGGGATGGGGTATGAACACTGAAGCTTTCTTT
few	TRBD1	TRBV5-5	TRBJ2-1	CASSPRTGPLDEQFF	TGTGCCAGCAGCCCGCGGACAGGGCCTCTCGATGAGCAGTTCTTC
many	NA	TRBV19	TRBJ2-7	CASRGGHNYEQYF	TGTGCCAGTCGAGGGGGACACAACTACGAGCAGTACTTC
NA	TRBD2	TRBV19	TRBJ2-2	CASSHLWELADTGELFF	TGTGCCAGTAGTCACCTCTGGGAACTAGCGGACACCGGGGAGCTGTTTTTT
NA	NA	TRBV7-9	TRBJ1-1	CASSSNYGLQAFF	TGTGCCAGCAGCTCGAATTATGGGTTGCAAGCTTTCTTT
few	NA	TRBV5-1	TRBJ1-1	CASGEVGNTEAFF	TGCGCCAGCGGTGAAGTCGGGAACACTGAAGCTTTCTTT
NA	NA	TRBV5-1	TRBJ2-2	CASTPGWGAGTGELFF	TGCGCCAGCACCCCCGGCTGGGGCGCGGGGACCGGGGAGCTGTTTTTT
many	TRBD1	TRBV5-1	TRBJ2-1	CASSLPGGHEQFF	TGCGCCAGCAGCTTGCCAGGGGGCCATGAGCAGTTCTTC
few	NA	TRBV10-3	TRBJ2-3	CAISDRETDTQYF	TGTGCCATCAGTGACAGAGAAACAGATACGCAGTATTTT
NA	NA	TRBV2	TRBJ2-1	CASRWCWNNEQFF	TGTGCCAGCAGGTGGTGCTGGAACAATGAGCAGTTCTTC
many	NA	TRBV9	TRBJ2-2	CASSSTSSPTGAELFF	TGTGCCAGCAGCTCCACTTCTAGCCCAACTGGGGCGGAGCTGTTTTTT
many	NA	TRBV28	TRBJ2-3	CASSNADRDTQYF	TGTGCCAGCAGTAACGCTGACAGAGATACGCAGTATTTT
NA	NA	TRBV12-3/TRBV12-4	TRBJ1-6	CASSLRVSSDYNSPLHF	TGTGCCAGCAGCCTTAGGGTTTCCTCCGACTATAATTCACCCCTCCACTTT
many	NA	TRBV5-1	TRBJ2-2	CASSPTGKWTGELFF	TGCGCCAGCAGCCCTACAGGGAAATGGACCGGGGAGCTGTTTTTT
NA	NA	TRBV9	TRBJ1-1	CASSPGWAHTEAFF	TGTGCCAGCAGTCCCGGATGGGCGCACACTGAAGCTTTCTTT
NA	TRBD1	TRBV7-6	TRBJ2-7	CASSWDSTSSYEQYF	TGTGCCAGCAGCTGGGACAGCACAAGCTCCTACGAGCAGTACTTC
few	NA	TRBV19	TRBJ2-7	CASSIGSGPSYEQYF	TGTGCCAGTAGTATAGGTTCAGGGCCGTCCTACGAGCAGTACTTC